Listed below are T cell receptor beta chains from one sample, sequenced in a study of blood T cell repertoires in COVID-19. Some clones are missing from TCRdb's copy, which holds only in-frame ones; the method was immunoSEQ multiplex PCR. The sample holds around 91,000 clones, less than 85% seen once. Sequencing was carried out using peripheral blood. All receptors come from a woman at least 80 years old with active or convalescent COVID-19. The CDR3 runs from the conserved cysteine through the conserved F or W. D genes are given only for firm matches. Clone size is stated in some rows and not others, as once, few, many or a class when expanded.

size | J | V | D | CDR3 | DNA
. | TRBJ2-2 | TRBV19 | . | CASIGIPNTGELFF | TGTGCCAGTATCGGGATCCCTAACACCGGGGAGCTGTTTTTT
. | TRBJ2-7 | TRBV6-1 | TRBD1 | CASSEGLRTGTEQYF | TGTGCCAGCAGTGAAGGTTTAAGGACAGGGACCGAGCAGTACTTC
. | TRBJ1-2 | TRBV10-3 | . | CAITQDSSSFESYGYTF | TGTGCCATCACCCAGGACAGTTCAAGCTTTGAGTCCTATGGCTACACCTTC
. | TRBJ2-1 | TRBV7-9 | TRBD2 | CASSLMLGLPYNEQFF | TGTGCCAGCAGCTTGATGTTGGGACTACCGTACAATGAGCAGTTCTTC
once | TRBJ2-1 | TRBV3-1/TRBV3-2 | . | CASSQVVGGLGFF | TGTGCCAGCAGCCAAGTCGTTGGGGGCCTCGGGTTCTTC
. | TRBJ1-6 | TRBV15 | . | CATSRASNSPLHF | TGTGCCACCAGCAGAGCCTCGAATTCACCCCTCCACTTT
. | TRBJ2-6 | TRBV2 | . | CASKGNPGANVLTF | TGTGCCAGCAAGGGGAACCCTGGGGCCAACGTCCTGACTTTC
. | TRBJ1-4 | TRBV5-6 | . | CASSRDGLGEKLFF | TGTGCCAGCAGTCGTGACGGACTGGGTGAAAAACTGTTTTTT
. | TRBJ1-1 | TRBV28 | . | CASSRGGGTEAFF | TGTGCCAGCAGCCGGGGGGGTGGGACTGAAGCTTTCTTT
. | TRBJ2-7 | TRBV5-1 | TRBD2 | CASSLGGSDSYEQYF | TGCGCCAGCAGCTTGGGCGGGAGCGACTCCTACGAGCAGTACTTC
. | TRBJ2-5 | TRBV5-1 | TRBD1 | CASSVSTSGTGEETQYF | TGTGCCAGCAGCGTCTCGACCTCCGGGACAGGGGAAGAGACCCAGTACTTC
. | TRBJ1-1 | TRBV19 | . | CASSIRQVRNTEAFF | TGTGCCAGTAGTATTCGACAGGTCAGAAACACTGAAGCTTTCTTT
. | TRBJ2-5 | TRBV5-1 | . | CASSLAGRGETQYF | TGCGCCAGCAGCTTGGCCGGCAGAGGTGAGACCCAGTACTTC
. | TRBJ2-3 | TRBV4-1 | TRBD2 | CASSQVGSGSFTDTQYF | TGCGCCAGCAGCCAAGTTGGTAGCGGGAGCTTCACAGATACGCAGTATTTT
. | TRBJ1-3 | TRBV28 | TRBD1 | CASNSEGQGVGNTIYF | TGTGCCAGCAATTCCGAGGGACAGGGGGTGGGAAACACCATATATTTT
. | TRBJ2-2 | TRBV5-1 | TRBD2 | CASSSSGSRTGELFF | TGCGCCAGCAGCTCGAGCGGGAGTCGAACCGGGGAGCTGTTTTTT
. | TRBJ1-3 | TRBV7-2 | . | CASSPPSGNTIYF | TGTGCCAGCAGCCCCCCATCAGGAAACACCATATATTTT
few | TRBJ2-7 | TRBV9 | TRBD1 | CASSVDGRGRWDEQYF | TGTGCCAGCAGCGTAGACGGCAGGGGGCGCTGGGACGAGCAGTACTTC
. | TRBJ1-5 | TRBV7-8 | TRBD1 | CASSQDRGTGPQHF | TGTGCCAGCAGCCAAGACAGGGGAACCGGGCCCCAGCATTTT
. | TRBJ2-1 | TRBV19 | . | CASSISGGGGHYNEQFF | TGTGCCAGTAGTATATCTGGAGGGGGGGGGCACTACAATGAGCAGTTCTTC
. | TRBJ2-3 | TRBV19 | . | CASSKRTGGGVTQYF | TGTGCCAGTAGTAAGCGGACCGGGGGAGGAGTTACGCAGTATTTT
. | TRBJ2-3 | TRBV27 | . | CASSFQGLISDTQYF | TGTGCCAGCAGTTTTCAGGGGCTGATCTCAGATACGCAGTATTTT
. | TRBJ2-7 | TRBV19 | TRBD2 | CASSRARSGAYEQYF | TGTGCCAGTAGTCGGGCGCGGAGCGGGGCCTACGAGCAGTACTTC
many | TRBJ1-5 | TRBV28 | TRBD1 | CASSFLSPDREHF | TGTGCCAGCAGTTTCCTATCTCCGGACAGGGAGCATTTT
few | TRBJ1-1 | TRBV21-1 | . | CASSTRGSDGNTEAFF | TGTGCCAGCAGCACTCGGGGGTCGGACGGGAACACTGAAGCTTTCTTT
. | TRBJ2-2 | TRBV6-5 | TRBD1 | CASGHRGHTGELFF | TGTGCCAGCGGACACAGGGGGCACACCGGGGAGCTGTTTTTT
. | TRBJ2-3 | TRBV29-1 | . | CSVVYSTDTQYF | TGCAGCGTCGTCTATAGCACAGATACGCAGTATTTT
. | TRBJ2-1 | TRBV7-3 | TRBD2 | CASSLGLVPSYNEQFF | TGTGCCAGCAGCCTGGGACTAGTTCCCTCCTACAATGAGCAGTTCTTC
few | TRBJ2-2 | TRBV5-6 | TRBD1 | CASSWTGAPGELFF | TGTGCCAGCAGTTGGACAGGGGCACCCGGGGAGCTGTTTTTT
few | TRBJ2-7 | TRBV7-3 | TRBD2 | CASSLTGVGGRSGGREQYF | TGTGCCAGCAGTTTAACAGGAGTTGGCGGGAGGAGCGGGGGTCGCGAGCAGTACTTC
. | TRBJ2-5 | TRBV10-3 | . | CAISRIGGETQYF | TGTGCCATCAGCCGCATCGGGGGAGAGACCCAGTACTTC
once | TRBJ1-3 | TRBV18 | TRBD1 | CASSPGTGSFRDGNTIYF | TGTGCCAGCTCACCCGGGACAGGCTCCTTCCGGGATGGAAACACCATATATTTT
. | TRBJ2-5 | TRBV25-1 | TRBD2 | CASSDHGLAGGMQETQYF | TGTGCCAGCAGTGATCACGGACTAGCGGGAGGAATGCAAGAGACCCAGTACTTC
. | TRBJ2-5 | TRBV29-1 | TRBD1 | CSVGGWGQGQETQYF | TGCAGCGTGGGGGGTTGGGGACAGGGACAAGAGACCCAGTACTTC
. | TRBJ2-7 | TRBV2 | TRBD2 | CASRLAGGPGEQYF | TGTGCCAGCAGACTAGCGGGAGGGCCGGGCGAGCAGTACTTC
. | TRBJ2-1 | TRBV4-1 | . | CASSQEGTVNNEQFF | TGCGCCAGCAGCCAAGAGGGGACTGTAAACAATGAGCAGTTCTTC
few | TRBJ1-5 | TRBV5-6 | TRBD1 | CASSSGTGGAGNQPQHF | TGTGCCAGCAGCTCCGGGACAGGGGGCGCGGGCAATCAGCCCCAGCATTTT
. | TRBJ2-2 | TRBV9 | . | CASSVASRDYNTGELFF | TGTGCCAGCAGCGTAGCTTCGCGGGATTATAACACCGGGGAGCTGTTTTTT
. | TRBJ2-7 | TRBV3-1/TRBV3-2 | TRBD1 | CASSQATGQGATKQYF | TGTGCCAGCAGCCAAGCTACGGGACAGGGGGCCACAAAGCAGTACTTC
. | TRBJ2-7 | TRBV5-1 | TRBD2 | CASSRGLAGPSYEQYF | TGCGCCAGCAGCAGGGGACTAGCGGGCCCCTCCTACGAGCAGTACTTC
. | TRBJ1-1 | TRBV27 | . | CASSSGQGPFF | TGTGCCAGCAGTTCTGGGCAGGGTCCTTTCTTT
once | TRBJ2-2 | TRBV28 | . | CASSLGTGSGELFF | TGTGCCAGCAGTTTAGGAACGGGGTCCGGGGAGCTGTTTTTT
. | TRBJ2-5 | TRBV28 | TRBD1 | CASNRDRGETQYF | TGTGCCAGCAACCGGGACAGGGGGGAGACCCAGTACTTC
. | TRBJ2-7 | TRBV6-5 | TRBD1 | CASSYGQGASYEQYF | TGTGCCAGCAGTTACGGGCAGGGGGCGTCCTACGAGCAGTACTTC
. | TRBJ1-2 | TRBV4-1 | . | CASSHEGQGLGYGYTF | TGCGCCAGCAGCCATGAAGGGCAGGGGCTCGGCTATGGCTACACCTTC
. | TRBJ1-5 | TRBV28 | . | CASSLIRGQHNQPQHF | TGTGCCAGCAGTTTAATTAGAGGGCAGCACAATCAGCCCCAGCATTTT
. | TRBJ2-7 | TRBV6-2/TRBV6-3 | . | CASSTGFSYEQYF | TGTGCCAGCAGTACGGGGTTCTCCTACGAGCAGTACTTC
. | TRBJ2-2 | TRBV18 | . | CASHRDTRTGELFF | TGTGCCAGCCACCGGGACACCCGCACCGGGGAGCTGTTTTTT